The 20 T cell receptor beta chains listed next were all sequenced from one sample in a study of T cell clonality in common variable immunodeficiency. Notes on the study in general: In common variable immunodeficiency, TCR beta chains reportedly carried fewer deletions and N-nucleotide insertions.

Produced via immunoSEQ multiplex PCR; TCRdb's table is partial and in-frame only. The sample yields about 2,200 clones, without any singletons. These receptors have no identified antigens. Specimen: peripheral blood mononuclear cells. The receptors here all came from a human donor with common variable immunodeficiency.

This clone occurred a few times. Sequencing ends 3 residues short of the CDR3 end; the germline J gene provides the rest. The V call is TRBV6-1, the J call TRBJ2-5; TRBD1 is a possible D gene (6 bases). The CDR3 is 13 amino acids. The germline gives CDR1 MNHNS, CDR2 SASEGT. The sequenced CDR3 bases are TGTGCCAGCAGTGAACGGGACACTCTCACC. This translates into CASSERDTLT. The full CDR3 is CASSERDTLTQYF.

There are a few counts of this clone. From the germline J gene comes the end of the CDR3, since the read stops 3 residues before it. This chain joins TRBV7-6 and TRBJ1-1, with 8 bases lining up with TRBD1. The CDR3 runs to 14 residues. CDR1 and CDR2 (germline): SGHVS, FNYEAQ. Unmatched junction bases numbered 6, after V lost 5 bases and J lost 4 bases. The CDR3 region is CASSQDRASTEAFF. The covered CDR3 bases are TGTGCCAGCAGCCAGGACAGGGCGAGCACTGAA.

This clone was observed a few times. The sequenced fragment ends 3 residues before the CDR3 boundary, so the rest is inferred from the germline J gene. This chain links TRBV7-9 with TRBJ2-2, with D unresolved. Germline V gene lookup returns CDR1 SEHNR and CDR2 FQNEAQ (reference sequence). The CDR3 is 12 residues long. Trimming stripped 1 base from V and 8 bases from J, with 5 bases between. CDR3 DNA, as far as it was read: TGTGCCAGCAGCTTAGTACGGGGGGAG. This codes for CASSLVRGE. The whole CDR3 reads CASSLVRGELFF.

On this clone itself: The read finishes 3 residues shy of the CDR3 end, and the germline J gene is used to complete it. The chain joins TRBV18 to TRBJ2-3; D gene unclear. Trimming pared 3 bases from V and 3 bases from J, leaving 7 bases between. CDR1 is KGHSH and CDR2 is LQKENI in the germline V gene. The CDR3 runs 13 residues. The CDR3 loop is CASSPRLTDTQYF. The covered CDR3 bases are TGTGCCAGCTCACCTCGACTTACAGATACG.

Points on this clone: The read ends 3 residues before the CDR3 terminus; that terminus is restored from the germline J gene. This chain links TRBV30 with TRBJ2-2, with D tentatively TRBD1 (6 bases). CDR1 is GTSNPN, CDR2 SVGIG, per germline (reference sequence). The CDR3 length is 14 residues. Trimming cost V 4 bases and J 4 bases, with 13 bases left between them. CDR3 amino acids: CAWTRTDSTGELFF. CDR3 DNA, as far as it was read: TGTGCCTGGACTAGGACAGACTCCACCGGGGAG.

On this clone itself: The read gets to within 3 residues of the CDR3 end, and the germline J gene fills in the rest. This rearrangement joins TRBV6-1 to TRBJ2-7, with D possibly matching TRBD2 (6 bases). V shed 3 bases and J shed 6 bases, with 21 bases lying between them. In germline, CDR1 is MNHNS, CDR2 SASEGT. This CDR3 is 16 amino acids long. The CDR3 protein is CASSERSGTRNPEQYF. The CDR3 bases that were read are TGTGCCAGCAGTGAGAGATCCGGGACTCGCAACCCCGAG.

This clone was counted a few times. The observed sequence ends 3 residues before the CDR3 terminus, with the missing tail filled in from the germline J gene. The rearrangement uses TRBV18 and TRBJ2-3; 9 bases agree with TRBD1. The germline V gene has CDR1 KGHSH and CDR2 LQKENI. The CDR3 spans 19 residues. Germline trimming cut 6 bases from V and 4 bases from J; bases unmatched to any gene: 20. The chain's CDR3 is CASSRQGGFIRWESDTQYF. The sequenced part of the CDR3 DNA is TGTGCCAGCTCGCGACAGGGGGGCTTTATCCGATGGGAGTCAGATACG. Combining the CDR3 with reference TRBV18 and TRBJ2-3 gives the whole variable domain NAGVMQNPRHLVRRRGQEARLRCSPMKGHSHVYWYRQLPEEGLKFMVYLQKENIIDESGMPKERFSAEFPKEGPSILRIQQVVRGDSAAYFCASSRQGGFIRWESDTQYFGPGTRLTVL.

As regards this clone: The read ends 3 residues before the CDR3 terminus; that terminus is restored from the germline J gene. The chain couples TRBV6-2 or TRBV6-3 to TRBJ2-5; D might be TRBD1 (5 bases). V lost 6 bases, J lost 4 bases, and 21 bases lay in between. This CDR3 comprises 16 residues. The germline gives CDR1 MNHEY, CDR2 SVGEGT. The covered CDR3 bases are TGTGCCAGCAGCTCCCCCTCTAGGGGCAGGGTAGAGACC. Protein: CASSSPSRGRVET. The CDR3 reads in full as CASSSPSRGRVETQYF.

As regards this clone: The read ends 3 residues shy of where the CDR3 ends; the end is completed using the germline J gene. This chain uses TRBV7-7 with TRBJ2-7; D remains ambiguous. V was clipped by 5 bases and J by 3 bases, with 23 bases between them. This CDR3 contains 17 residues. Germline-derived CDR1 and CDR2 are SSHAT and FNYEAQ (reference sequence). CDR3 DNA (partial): TGTGCCAGCAGCCCGAAGGTTTGGCGGCAATGGATCTACGAG. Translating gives CASSPKVWRQWIYE. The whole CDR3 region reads CASSPKVWRQWIYEQYF.

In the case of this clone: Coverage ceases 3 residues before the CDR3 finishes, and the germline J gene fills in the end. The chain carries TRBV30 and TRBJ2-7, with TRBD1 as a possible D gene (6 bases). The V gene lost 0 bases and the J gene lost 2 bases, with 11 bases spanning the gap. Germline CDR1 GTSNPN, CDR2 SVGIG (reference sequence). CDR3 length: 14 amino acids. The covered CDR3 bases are TGTGCCTGGAGTGTACAAGGGGGTACCTACGAG. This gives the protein CAWSVQGGTYE. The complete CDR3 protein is CAWSVQGGTYEQYF.

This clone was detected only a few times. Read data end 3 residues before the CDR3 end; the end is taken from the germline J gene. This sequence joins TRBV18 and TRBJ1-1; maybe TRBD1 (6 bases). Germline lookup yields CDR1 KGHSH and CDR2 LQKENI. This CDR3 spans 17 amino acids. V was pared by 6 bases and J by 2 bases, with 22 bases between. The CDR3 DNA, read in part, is TGTGCCAGCTCGCCTTCCCGGGAACAGGGTGCAAACACTGAA. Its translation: CASSPSREQGANTE. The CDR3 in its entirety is CASSPSREQGANTEAFF.

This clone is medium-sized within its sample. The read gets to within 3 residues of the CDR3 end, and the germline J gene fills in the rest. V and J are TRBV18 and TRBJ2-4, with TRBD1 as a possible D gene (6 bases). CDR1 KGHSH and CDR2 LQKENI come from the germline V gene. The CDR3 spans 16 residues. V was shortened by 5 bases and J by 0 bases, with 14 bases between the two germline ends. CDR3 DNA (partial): TGTGCCAGCTCATTGAACAGGGTCCTAGCCAAAAACATT. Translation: CASSLNRVLAKNI. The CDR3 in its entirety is CASSLNRVLAKNIQYF. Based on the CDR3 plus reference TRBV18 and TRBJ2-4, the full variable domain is NAGVMQNPRHLVRRRGQEARLRCSPMKGHSHVYWYRQLPEEGLKFMVYLQKENIIDESGMPKERFSAEFPKEGPSILRIQQVVRGDSAAYFCASSLNRVLAKNIQYFGAGTRLSVL.

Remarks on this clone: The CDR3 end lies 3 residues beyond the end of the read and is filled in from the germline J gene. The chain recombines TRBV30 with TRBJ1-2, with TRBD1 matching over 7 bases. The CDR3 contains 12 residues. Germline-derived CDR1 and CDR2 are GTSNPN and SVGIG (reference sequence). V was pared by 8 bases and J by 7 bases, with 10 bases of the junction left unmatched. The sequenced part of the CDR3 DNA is TGTGCCCGGGTGACAGGGAATATTGGC. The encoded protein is CARVTGNIG. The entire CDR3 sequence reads CARVTGNIGYTF.

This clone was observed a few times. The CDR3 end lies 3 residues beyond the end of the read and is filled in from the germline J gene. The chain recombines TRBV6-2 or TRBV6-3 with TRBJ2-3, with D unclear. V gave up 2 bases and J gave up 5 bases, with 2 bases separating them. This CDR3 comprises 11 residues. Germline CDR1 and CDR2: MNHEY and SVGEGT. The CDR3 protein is CASSYRDTQYF. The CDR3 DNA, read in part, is TGTGCCAGCAGTTACCGAGATACG.

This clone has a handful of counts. The CDR3 here is CASSRTSGGYNEQFF. The DNA read from the CDR3 is TGTGCCAGCAGCAGGACTAGCGGGGGTTACAATGAG. The chain combines TRBV7-2 with TRBJ2-1; 13 bases map to TRBD2. The read comes to an end 3 residues before the CDR3 does, leaving the germline J gene to fill in the end. The germline V gene encodes CDR1 SGHTA and CDR2 FQGNSA. CDR3 size: 15 residues. The junction had 2 bases not matched to a gene; V was cut back by 5 bases and J by 4 bases.

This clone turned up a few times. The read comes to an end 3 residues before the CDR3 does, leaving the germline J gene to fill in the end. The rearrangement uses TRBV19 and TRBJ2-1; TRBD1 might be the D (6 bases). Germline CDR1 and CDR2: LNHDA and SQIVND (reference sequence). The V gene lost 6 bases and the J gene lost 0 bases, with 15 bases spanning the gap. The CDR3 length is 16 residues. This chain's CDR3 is CASSLTDSLSYNEQFF. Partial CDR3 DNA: TGTGCCAGTAGCCTTACGGACAGTCTCTCCTACAATGAG.

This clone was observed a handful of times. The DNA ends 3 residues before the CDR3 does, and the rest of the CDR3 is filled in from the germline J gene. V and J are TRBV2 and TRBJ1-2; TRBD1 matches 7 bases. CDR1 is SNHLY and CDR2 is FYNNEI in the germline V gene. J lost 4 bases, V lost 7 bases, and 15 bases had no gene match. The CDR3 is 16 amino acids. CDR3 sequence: CASTYSGTVILYGYTF. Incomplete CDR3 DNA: TGTGCCAGCACTTATTCCGGGACAGTGATCCTCTATGGC.

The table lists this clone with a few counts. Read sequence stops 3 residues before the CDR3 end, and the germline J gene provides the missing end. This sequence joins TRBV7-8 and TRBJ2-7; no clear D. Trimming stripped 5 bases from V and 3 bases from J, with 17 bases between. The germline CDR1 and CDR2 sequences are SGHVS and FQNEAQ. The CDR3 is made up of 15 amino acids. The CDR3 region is CASSNPASVLYEQYF. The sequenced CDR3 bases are TGTGCCAGCAGCAACCCTGCGAGCGTCCTCTACGAG. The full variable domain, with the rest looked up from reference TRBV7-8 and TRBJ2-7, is GAGVSQSPRYKVAKRGQDVALRCDPISGHVSLFWYQQALGQGPEFLTYFQNEAQLDKSGLPSDRFFAERPEGSVSTLKIQRTQQEDSAVYLCASSNPASVLYEQYFGPGTRLTVT.

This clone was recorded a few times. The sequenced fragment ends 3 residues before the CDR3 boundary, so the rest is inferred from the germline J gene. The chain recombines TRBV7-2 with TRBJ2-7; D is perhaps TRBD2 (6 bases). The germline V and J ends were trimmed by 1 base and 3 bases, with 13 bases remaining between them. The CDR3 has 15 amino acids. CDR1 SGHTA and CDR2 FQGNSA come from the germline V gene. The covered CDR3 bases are TGTGCCAGCAGCTTAGTCGGGACTTCCTTCTACGAG. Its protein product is CASSLVGTSFYE. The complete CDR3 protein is CASSLVGTSFYEQYF.

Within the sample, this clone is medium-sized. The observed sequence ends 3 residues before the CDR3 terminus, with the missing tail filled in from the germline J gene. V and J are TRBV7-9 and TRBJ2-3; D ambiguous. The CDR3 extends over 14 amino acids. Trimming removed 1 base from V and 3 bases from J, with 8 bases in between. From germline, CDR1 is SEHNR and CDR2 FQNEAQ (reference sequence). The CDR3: CASSLGTRTDTQYF. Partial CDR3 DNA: TGTGCCAGCAGCTTAGGAACCAGAACAGATACG.